A single sample is the source of the 27 T cell receptor beta chains below, sequenced in a study of cytotoxic CD8 clonotypes in ibrutinib-treated CLL. TCRdb's table, derived via immunoSEQ multiplex PCR, lists solely in-frame clones and lacks some. The repertoire has some 80,000 clones, around 79% of them found once; the top ten carry about 4.8%. The material was PBMCs, obtained after 12 months of ibrutinib treatment. Source of these receptors: a human donor with chronic lymphocytic leukemia.

This rearrangement joins TRBV7-2 to TRBJ2-7, with D possibly being TRBD2 (6 bases). Germline assignment: CDR1 SGHTA and CDR2 FQGNSA. This CDR3 region has 17 residues. V was shortened by 1 base and J by 5 bases, with 21 bases between the two germline ends. The CDR3 region has the DNA TGTGCCAGCAGCTTAGGCCCTTTTGGGGGGTTTGGAGACGAGCAGTACTTC. Translated: CASSLGPFGGFGDEQYF.

The chain combines TRBV5-4 with TRBJ2-1; tentatively, D is TRBD1 or TRBD2 (5 bases each). CDR1 and CDR2 (germline): SGHNT, YYREEE (reference sequence). The V gene lost 4 bases and the J gene lost 9 bases, with 20 bases spanning the gap. CDR3 length: 15 residues. DNA of the CDR3: TGTGCCAGCAGCACGCCCCGGGACCCCCGGAGTGAGCAGTTCTTC. Protein product: CASSTPRDPRSEQFF.

This sequence joins TRBV5-5 and TRBJ2-5, with TRBD2 matching over 10 bases. CDR1 and CDR2 (germline): SGHKS, YYEKEE (reference sequence). CDR3 length: 18 amino acids. With V trimmed by 4 bases and J by 2 bases, 14 bases remained unmatched. The CDR3 bases are TGTGCCAGCAGCCCCGCCCGGGGGGTAGCGGGGGGACAAGAGACCCAGTACTTC. Translation gives CASSPARGVAGGQETQYF.

This clone was seen only a few times. This chain links TRBV7-3 with TRBJ1-6; D is uncertain. The CDR3 runs 14 residues. The germline gives CDR1 SGHTA, CDR2 FQGTGA. The V end lost 5 bases, the J end lost 9 bases, and 14 bases lay between the germline ends. This CDR3 reads CASSPRAEGSPLHF. The CDR3 DNA reads as TGTGCCAGCAGCCCACGGGCTGAGGGTTCACCCCTCCACTTT.

The chain carries TRBV5-5 and TRBJ2-1; D uncertain. Between the trimmed V and J ends, which lost 1 base and 0 bases, there was a span of 8 bases. Germline lookup yields CDR1 SGHKS and CDR2 YYEKEE (reference sequence). The CDR3 has 15 amino acids. The CDR3 region has the DNA TGTGCCAGCAGCTTGCGGGCCCGCTCCTACAATGAGCAGTTCTTC. Encoded protein: CASSLRARSYNEQFF.

The chain has TRBV18 and TRBJ2-1; possibly TRBD2 for D (6 bases). Per germline, CDR1 KGHSH and CDR2 LQKENI. Trimming shortened V by 3 bases and J by 3 bases, and 12 bases separated the two germline ends. CDR3 length equals 15 residues. Written as DNA, the CDR3 is TGTGCCAGCTCACCGCCGGGGAGGAGCTACAATGAGCAGTTCTTC. Translation gives CASSPPGRSYNEQFF.

CDR3 residues: CASSRDTSGVYEQYF. The CDR3 DNA sequence: TGCGCCAGCAGCCGGGACACTAGCGGGGTATACGAGCAGTACTTC. The genes are TRBV4-3 and TRBJ2-7; 10 bases are a match to TRBD2. The CDR3 is made up of 15 amino acids. CDR1 LGHNA and CDR2 YSLEER come from the germline V gene. The J segment lost 4 bases and the V segment lost 4 bases, leaving 7 bases of the junction unmatched.

This chain connects TRBV28 to TRBJ2-7; 10 nucleotides agree with TRBD1. This CDR3 is built from 16 residues. Germline values: CDR1 MDHEN, CDR2 SYDVKM. Unmatched junction bases numbered 11, after V lost 4 bases and J lost 5 bases. The CDR3 here is CASSSSPGTGVDEQYF. DNA for the CDR3: TGTGCCAGCAGTTCCTCCCCTGGGACAGGGGTTGACGAGCAGTACTTC. The full variable domain, its missing parts supplied by reference TRBV28 and TRBJ2-7, is DVKVTQSSRYLVKRTGEKVFLECVQDMDHENMFWYRQDPGLGLRLIYFSYDVKMKEKGDIPEGYSVSREKKERFSLILESASTNQTSMYLCASSSSPGTGVDEQYFGPGTRLTVT.

This clone was observed once. The chain combines TRBV9 with TRBJ1-2, with a possible D match to TRBD1 (6 bases). This CDR3 contains 20 residues. V lost 5 bases and J 2 bases, leaving 31 bases between the germline ends. CDR1 is SGDLS, CDR2 YYNGEE, per germline. The CDR3 nucleotides read TGTGCCAGCAGGGGGGCAGGGGTCTTGTTAAAGGCAAACCCGAACTATGGCTACACCTTC. It specifies CASRGAGVLLKANPNYGYTF.

The chain employs TRBV6-5 and TRBJ1-2; maybe TRBD1 (6 bases). Germline CDR1 MNHEY, CDR2 SVGAGI. Trimming took 6 bases from V and 4 from J, leaving 18 bases between them. The CDR3 loop spans 15 amino acids. The CDR3 protein is CASSHRDKFPYGYTF. Here the CDR3 DNA reads TGTGCCAGCAGCCACCGGGACAAATTCCCCTATGGCTACACCTTC.

This rearrangement joins TRBV28 to TRBJ1-4, with no clear D. Looked up from germline, CDR1 is MDHEN and CDR2 is SYDVKM. CDR3 size: 14 residues. The V gene lost 6 bases and the J gene lost 5 bases, with 13 bases spanning the gap. The CDR3: CASRPDLPNEKLFF. As DNA, the CDR3 is TGTGCCAGCAGACCCGACCTACCAAATGAAAAACTGTTTTTT.

This chain connects TRBV30 to TRBJ1-5; tentatively, D is TRBD1 (6 bases). The CDR3 length is 15 residues. The V end lost 2 bases, the J end lost 7 bases, and 18 bases lay between the germline ends. Germline V CDR1 and CDR2: GTSNPN, SVGIG (reference sequence). In nucleotides, the CDR3 is TGTGCCTGGAGTCCGCTTGGGGGCGCAGGACAGCCCCAGCATTTT. It is translated as CAWSPLGGAGQPQHF.

The chain recombines TRBV11-2 with TRBJ2-1; 10 bases map to TRBD2. Germline V gene data show CDR1 as SGHAT and CDR2 as FQNNGV. Losses at the gene ends were 5 bases for V and 6 bases for J; bases not matched to a gene: 7. The CDR3 is 15 residues long. Written as DNA, the CDR3 is TGTGCCAGCAGCCCAGCGGGAGGGGGGGTCAATGAGCAGTTCTTC. Amino acids: CASSPAGGGVNEQFF. Supplemented by reference TRBV11-2 and TRBJ2-1, the full variable domain reads EAGVAQSPRYKIIEKRQSVAFWCNPISGHATLYWYQQILGQGPKLLIQFQNNGVVDDSQLPKDRFSAERLKGVDSTLKIQPAKLEDSAVYLCASSPAGGGVNEQFFGPGTRLTVL.

The V and J genes are TRBV28 and TRBJ2-5, with TRBD2 matching over 14 bases. The CDR3 contains 17 residues. V gave up 2 bases and J gave up 5 bases; unmatched junction bases: 7. Germline V gene lookup returns CDR1 MDHEN and CDR2 SYDVKM. CDR3 bases: TGTGCCAGCAGTTTAGGGGGACTAGCGGGAGACTGGGAGACCCAGTACTTC. Amino acid sequence: CASSLGGLAGDWETQYF.

V gene TRBV4-3 combines with J gene TRBJ1-1, with D possibly matching TRBD1 (6 bases). Looked up from germline, CDR1 is LGHNA and CDR2 is YSLEER. The CDR3 runs to 14 residues. V lost 3 bases, J lost 4 bases, and 12 bases lay in between. In DNA, the CDR3 is TGCGCCAGCAGCCACGGCAGGGGTGGCACTGAAGCTTTCTTT. This translates into CASSHGRGGTEAFF.

The gene calls are TRBV7-3 and TRBJ1-1, with D maybe TRBD1 (5 bases). CDR1 SGHTA and CDR2 FQGTGA come from the germline V gene. This CDR3 spans 17 amino acids. V dropped 5 bases and J dropped 1 base, with 20 bases sitting between them. The CDR3 loop reads CASSHTRGRGENTEAFF. CDR3 nucleotide sequence: TGTGCCAGCAGCCACACGAGGGGACGGGGAGAGAACACTGAAGCTTTCTTT.

J is TRBJ1-1 and V is TRBV6-5, with D hard to call. Trimming stripped 4 bases from V and 1 base from J, with 10 bases between. There are 14 residues in the CDR3. Germline V CDR1 and CDR2: MNHEY, SVGAGI. The DNA for the CDR3 is TGTGCCAGCAGTTCCTATGGGAAGAACACTGAAGCTTTCTTT. Translation gives CASSSYGKNTEAFF.

The CDR3 region is CAISESRGTGGTGELFF. The DNA for the CDR3 is TGTGCCATCAGTGAGTCGAGGGGGACAGGTGGCACCGGGGAGCTGTTTTTT. This chain joins TRBV10-3 and TRBJ2-2; 8 bases line up with TRBD1. Germline V gene sequence: CDR1 ENHRY, CDR2 SYGVKD. Losses at the gene ends were 0 bases for V and 4 bases for J; bases not matched to a gene: 7. The CDR3 covers 17 residues.

This chain uses TRBV28 with TRBJ2-6; perhaps TRBD1 as D (6 bases). This CDR3 has 15 residues. Germline-derived CDR1 and CDR2 are MDHEN and SYDVKM. V was clipped by 6 bases and J by 2 bases, with 11 bases between them. The CDR3 DNA sequence: TGTGCCAGCAGGACCGGACAGCCTGGGGCCAACGTCCTGACTTTC. Translation: CASRTGQPGANVLTF.

The chain employs TRBV7-2 and TRBJ2-3; 7 bases match TRBD2. CDR3 length: 17 amino acids. The V segment lost 4 bases and the J segment 2 bases; nucleotides outside the gene matches: 12. Germline CDR1 SGHTA, CDR2 FQGNSA. CDR3 in amino acids: CASSYRRGGAPTDTQYF. CDR3 nucleotides: TGTGCCAGCAGCTATAGGAGGGGAGGGGCCCCCACAGATACGCAGTATTTT.

The chain has TRBV19 and TRBJ2-1, with D perhaps TRBD2 (6 bases). Per the germline V gene, CDR1 is LNHDA and CDR2 is SQIVND (reference sequence). V dropped 5 bases and J dropped 1 base, with 9 bases sitting between them. The length of the CDR3 is 14 residues. CDR3: CASSWGESYNEQFF. The CDR3 nucleotides read TGTGCCAGTAGTTGGGGGGAATCCTACAATGAGCAGTTCTTC.

This clone was found once. The rearrangement uses TRBV5-1 and TRBJ1-1; D may be TRBD1 (6 bases). Trimming stripped 7 bases from V and 0 bases from J, with 7 bases between. The CDR3 has 12 amino acids. Germline V gene sequence: CDR1 SGHRS, CDR2 YFSETQ. The CDR3 protein is CASRQVNTEAFF. Written as DNA, the CDR3 is TGCGCCAGCCGACAGGTGAACACTGAAGCTTTCTTT.

The chain uses TRBV29-1 and TRBJ2-3; D gene uncertain. Trimming left V 3 bases short and J 1 base short, with 26 bases between. The germline gives CDR1 SQVTM, CDR2 ANQGSEA. There are 19 residues in the CDR3. The CDR3 DNA is TGCAGCGTTGAGGGCGTCGGCGGAACTGGCCCAACGGGCACAGATACGCAGTATTTT. This gives the protein CSVEGVGGTGPTGTDTQYF.

V gene TRBV16 combines with J gene TRBJ1-6, with D tentatively TRBD1 (6 bases). Germline loops: CDR1 KGHSY, CDR2 FQNENV. Trimming took off 4 bases at V and 8 bases at J, with 18 bases between the two ends. This CDR3 has 16 amino acids. The CDR3 region is CASSPLGGAGDSPLHF. CDR3 bases: TGTGCCAGCAGCCCGCTGGGGGGGGCCGGGGATTCACCCCTCCACTTT.

The V and J genes are TRBV6-5 and TRBJ2-1, with 9 bases identical to TRBD2. Germline trimming cut 2 bases from V and 8 bases from J; bases unmatched to any gene: 4. Germline V gives CDR1 MNHEY, CDR2 SVGAGI. The CDR3 has 14 amino acids. The CDR3 is CASSYGTSRHEQFF. CDR3 nucleotides: TGTGCCAGCAGTTACGGGACTAGCCGGCATGAGCAGTTCTTC.

Only a few counts were recorded for this clone. J is TRBJ1-3 and V is TRBV5-1; no firm D call. CDR1 SGHRS and CDR2 YFSETQ come from the germline V gene. Trimming removed 0 bases from V and 0 bases from J, with 10 bases in between. The CDR3 covers 16 residues. In DNA form, the CDR3 reads TGCGCCAGCAGCTTGGCCGGCGGCAACTCTGGAAACACCATATATTTT. Translated: CASSLAGGNSGNTIYF.

The chain combines TRBV11-2 with TRBJ1-4; a possible D gene is TRBD1 (6 bases). CDR3 size: 15 residues. The V and J ends lost 5 bases and 7 bases respectively, with 17 bases between them. CDR1 and CDR2 (germline): SGHAT, FQNNGV. CDR3 in amino acids: CASSVWGAEGEKLFF. CDR3 DNA: TGTGCCAGCAGCGTTTGGGGGGCGGAGGGTGAAAAACTGTTTTTT.